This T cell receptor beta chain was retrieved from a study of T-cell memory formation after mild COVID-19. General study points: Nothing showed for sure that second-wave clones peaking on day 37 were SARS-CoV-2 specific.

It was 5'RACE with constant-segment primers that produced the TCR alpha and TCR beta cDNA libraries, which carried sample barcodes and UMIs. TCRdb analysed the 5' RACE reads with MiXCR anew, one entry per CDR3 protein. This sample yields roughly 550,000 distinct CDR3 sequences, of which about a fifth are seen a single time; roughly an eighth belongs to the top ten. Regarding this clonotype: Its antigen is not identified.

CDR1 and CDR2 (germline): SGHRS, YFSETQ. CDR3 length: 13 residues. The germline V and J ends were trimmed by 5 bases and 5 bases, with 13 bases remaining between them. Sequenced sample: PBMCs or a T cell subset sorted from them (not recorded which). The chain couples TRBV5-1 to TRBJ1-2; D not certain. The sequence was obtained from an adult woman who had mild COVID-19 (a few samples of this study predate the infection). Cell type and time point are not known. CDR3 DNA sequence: TGCGCCAGCAGTCGAGAAGAGCTTTATGGCTACACCTTC. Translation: CASSREELYGYTF.